This T cell receptor beta chain originates from a study of Ad26.COV2.S vaccination and SARS-CoV-2 variants. Overall study: Within the COV1001 Ad26.COV2.S trial arm, the donor was enrolled.

The sample's treatment: roughly 19 received Ad26.COV2.S at low or high dose, single or two shots; roughly five received placebo; per-sample allocation not given. Vaccine and placebo recipients were sampled on day 63 after the first injection. Remarks on this clone: Its matching antigen is unknown.

Only in-frame clones appear in the TCRdb table, and some are missing; sequencing was by immunoSEQ multiplex PCR. Of about 330,000 clones in the sample, 85% to 90% were seen once. General study findings and limits: The authors reported substantial breadth in spike-specific CD8+ and CD4+ T cell responses after vaccination.

The clonotype originates from a person aged 18-60 years who received the Ad26.COV2.S COVID-19 vaccine or a placebo. The sample here was peripheral blood, taken in a trial of Ad26.COV2.S vaccine versus placebo.

The CDR3 nucleotides read TGTGCCAGCAGCACCACAGGGGGCTCTAATCAGCCCCAGCATTTT. Translation: CASSTTGGSNQPQHF. The chain links TRBV9 to TRBJ1-5, with 9 bases fitting TRBD1. Germline lookup yields CDR1 SGDLS and CDR2 YYNGEE. The CDR3 consists of 15 residues. With 4 bases clipped from V and 4 bases from J, the junction kept 6 bases outside the gene matches.